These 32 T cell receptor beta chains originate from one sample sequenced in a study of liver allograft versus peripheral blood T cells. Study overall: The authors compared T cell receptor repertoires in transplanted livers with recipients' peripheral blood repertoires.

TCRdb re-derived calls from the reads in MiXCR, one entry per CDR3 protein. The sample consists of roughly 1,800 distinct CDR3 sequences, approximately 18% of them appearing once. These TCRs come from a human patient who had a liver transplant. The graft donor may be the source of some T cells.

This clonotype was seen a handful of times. CDR3 in DNA: TGTGCCAGCAGTTACCCGGACAGGGAAAATCAGCCCCAGCATTTT. This sequence encodes CASSYPDRENQPQHF. The genes are TRBV6-2 or TRBV6-3 and TRBJ1-5, with 8 bases lining up with TRBD1. The CDR3 is 15 amino acids. The germline V gene encodes CDR1 MNHEY and CDR2 SVGEGT. With 2 bases clipped from V and 4 bases from J, the junction kept 4 bases outside the gene matches.

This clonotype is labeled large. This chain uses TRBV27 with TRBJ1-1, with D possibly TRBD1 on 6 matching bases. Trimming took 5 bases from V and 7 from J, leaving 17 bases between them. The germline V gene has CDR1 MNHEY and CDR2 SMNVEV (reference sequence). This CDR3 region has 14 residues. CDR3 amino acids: CASSHRGGLDEAFF. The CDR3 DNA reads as TGTGCCAGCAGTCACCGTGGGGGGCTCGATGAAGCTTTCTTT.

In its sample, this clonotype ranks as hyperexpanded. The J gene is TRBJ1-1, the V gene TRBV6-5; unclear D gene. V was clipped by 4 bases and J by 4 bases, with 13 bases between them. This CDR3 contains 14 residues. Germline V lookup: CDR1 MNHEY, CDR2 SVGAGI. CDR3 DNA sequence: TGTGCCAGCAGTTTAACCCCAATACCCACTGAAGCTTTCTTT. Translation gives CASSLTPIPTEAFF.

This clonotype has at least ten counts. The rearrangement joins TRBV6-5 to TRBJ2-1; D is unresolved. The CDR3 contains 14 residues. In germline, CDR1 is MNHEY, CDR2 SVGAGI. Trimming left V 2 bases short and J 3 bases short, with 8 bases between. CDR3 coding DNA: TGTGCCAGCAGTTACCCGGGCCACTACAATGAGCAGTTCTTC. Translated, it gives CASSYPGHYNEQFF.

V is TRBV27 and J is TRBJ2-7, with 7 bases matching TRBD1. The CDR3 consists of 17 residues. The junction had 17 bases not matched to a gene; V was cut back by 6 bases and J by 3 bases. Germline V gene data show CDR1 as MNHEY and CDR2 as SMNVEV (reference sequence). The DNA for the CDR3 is TGTGCCAGCAGCCCTTCTACAGGGGACCATGGGGACTACGAGCAGTACTTC. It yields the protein CASSPSTGDHGDYEQYF.

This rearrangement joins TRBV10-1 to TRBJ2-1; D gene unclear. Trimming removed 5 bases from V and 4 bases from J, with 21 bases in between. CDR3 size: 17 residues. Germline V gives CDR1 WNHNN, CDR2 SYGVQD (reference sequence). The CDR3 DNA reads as TGCGCCAGCAGTAAGATCCTTGGCGGCTATGGGTACAATGAGCAGTTCTTC. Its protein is CASSKILGGYGYNEQFF.

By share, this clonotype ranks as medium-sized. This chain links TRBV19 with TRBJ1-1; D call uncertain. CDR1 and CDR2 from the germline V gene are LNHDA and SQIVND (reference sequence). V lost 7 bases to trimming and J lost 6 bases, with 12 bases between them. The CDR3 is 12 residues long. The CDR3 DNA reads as TGTGCCAGTAACGGACCGCCGGCTGAAGCTTTCTTT. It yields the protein CASNGPPAEAFF.

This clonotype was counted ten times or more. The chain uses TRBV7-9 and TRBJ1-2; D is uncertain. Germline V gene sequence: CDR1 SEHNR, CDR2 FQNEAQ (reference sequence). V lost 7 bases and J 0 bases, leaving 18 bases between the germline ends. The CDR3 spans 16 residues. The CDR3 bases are TGTGCCAGCACCCTCCAGGCCGGCGGTACTAACTATGGCTACACCTTC. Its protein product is CASTLQAGGTNYGYTF.

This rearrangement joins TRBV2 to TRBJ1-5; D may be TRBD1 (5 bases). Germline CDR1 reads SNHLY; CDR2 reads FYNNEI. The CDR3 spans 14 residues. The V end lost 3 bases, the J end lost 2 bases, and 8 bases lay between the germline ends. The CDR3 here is CASSDQGGNQPQHF. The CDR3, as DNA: TGTGCCAGCAGTGATCAGGGAGGCAATCAGCCCCAGCATTTT.

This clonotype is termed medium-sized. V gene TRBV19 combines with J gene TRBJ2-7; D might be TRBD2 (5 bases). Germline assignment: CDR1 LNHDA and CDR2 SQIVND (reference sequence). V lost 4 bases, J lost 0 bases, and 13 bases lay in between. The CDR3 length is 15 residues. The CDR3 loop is CASSRTGLSSYEQYF. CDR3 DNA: TGTGCCAGTAGTAGGACGGGGTTAAGCTCCTACGAGCAGTACTTC.

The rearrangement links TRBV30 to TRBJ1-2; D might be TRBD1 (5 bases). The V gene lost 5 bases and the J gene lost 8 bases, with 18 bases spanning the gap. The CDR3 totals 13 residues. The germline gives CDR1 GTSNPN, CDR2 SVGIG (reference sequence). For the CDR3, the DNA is TGTGCCTGGTCTACCGGCGGGGGTAACGGCTACACCTTC. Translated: CAWSTGGGNGYTF.

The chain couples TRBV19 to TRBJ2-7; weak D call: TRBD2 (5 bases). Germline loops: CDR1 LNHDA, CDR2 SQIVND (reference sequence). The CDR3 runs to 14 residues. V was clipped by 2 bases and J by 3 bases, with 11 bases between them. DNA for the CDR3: TGTGCCAGTAGTATAACCCTAGCCCGCTACGAGCAGTACTTC. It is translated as CASSITLARYEQYF.

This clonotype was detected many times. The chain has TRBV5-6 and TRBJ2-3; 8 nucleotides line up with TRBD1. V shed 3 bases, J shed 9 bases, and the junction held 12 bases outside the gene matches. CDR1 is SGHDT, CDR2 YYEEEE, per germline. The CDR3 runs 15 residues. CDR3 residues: CASSSTGQVIKTQYF. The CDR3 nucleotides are TGTGCCAGCAGCTCGACGGGACAGGTCATCAAGACGCAGTATTTT.

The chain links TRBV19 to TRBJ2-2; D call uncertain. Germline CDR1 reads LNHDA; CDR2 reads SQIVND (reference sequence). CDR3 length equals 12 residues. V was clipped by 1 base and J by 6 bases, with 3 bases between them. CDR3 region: CASSIVAGELFF. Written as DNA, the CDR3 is TGTGCCAGTAGTATAGTTGCCGGGGAGCTGTTTTTT.

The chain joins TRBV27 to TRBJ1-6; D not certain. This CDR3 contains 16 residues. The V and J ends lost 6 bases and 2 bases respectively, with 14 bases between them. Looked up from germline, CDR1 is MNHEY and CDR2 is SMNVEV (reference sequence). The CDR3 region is CASSPPPGTYNSPLHF. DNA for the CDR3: TGTGCCAGCAGCCCGCCGCCGGGGACCTATAATTCACCCCTCCACTTT.

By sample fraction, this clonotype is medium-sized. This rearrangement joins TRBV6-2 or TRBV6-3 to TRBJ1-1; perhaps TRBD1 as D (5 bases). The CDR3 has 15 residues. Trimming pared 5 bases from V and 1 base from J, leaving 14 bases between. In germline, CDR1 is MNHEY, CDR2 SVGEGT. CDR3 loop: CASSGPGRANTEAFF. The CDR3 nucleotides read TGTGCCAGCAGTGGCCCAGGGAGGGCGAACACTGAAGCTTTCTTT.

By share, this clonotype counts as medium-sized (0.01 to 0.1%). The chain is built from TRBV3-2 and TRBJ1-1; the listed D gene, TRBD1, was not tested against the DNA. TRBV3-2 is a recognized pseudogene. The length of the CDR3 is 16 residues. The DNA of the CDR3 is TGTGCCAGCAGCCACGCGGACAGGGGGCGTACCACTGAAGCTTTCTTT. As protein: CASSHADRGRTTEAFF.

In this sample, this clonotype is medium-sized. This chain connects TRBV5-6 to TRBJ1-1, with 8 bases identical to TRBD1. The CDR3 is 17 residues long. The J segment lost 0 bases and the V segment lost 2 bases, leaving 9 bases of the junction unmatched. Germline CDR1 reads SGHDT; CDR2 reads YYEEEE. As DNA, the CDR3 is TGTGCCAGCAGCTTCGGACAGGGAAATTCCATGAACACTGAAGCTTTCTTT. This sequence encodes CASSFGQGNSMNTEAFF.

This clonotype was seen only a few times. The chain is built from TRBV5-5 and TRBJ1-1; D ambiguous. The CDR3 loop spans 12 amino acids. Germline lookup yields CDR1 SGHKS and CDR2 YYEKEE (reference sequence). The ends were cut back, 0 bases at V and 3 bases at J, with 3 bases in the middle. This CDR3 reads CASSLADTEAFF. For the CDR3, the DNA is TGTGCCAGCAGCTTGGCAGACACTGAAGCTTTCTTT.

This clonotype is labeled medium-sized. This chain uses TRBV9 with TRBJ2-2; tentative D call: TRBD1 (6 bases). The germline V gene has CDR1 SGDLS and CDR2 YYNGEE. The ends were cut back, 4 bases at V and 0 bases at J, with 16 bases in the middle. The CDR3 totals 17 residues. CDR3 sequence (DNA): TGTGCCAGCAGCACACGACGGACAGCCGCGAACACCGGGGAGCTGTTTTTT. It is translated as CASSTRRTAANTGELFF.

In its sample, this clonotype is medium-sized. CDR3 in amino acids: CASSLTGGTEAFF. The CDR3 bases are TGTGCCAGCAGCTTAACAGGGGGCACTGAAGCTTTCTTT. The chain uses TRBV13 and TRBJ1-1; TRBD1 agrees at 8 bases. The V and J ends lost 2 bases and 4 bases, in that order; junction bases with no gene match: 0. CDR1 is PRHDT, CDR2 FYEKMQ, per germline (reference sequence). The CDR3 runs 13 residues.

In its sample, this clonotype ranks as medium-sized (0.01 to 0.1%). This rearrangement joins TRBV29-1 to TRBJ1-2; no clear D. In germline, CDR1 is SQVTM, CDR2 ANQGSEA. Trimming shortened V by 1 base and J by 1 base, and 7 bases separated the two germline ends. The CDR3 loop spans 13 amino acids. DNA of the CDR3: TGCAGCGTTGAAGTTCGGAGTAACTATGGCTACACCTTC. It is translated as CSVEVRSNYGYTF. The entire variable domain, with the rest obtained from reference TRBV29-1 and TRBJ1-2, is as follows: SAVISQKPSRDICQRGTSLTIQCQVDSQVTMMFWYRQQPGQSLTLIATANQGSEATYESGFVIDKFPISRPNLTFSTLTVSNMSPEDSSIYLCSVEVRSNYGYTFGSGTRLTVV.

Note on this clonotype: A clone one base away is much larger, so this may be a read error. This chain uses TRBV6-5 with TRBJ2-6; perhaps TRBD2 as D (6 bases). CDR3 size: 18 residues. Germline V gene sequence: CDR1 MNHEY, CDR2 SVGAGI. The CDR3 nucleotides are TGTGCCGGCAGTTACCCGGGACTTATGACCTCTGGGGCCAACGTCCTGACTTTC. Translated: CAGSYPGLMTSGANVLTF.

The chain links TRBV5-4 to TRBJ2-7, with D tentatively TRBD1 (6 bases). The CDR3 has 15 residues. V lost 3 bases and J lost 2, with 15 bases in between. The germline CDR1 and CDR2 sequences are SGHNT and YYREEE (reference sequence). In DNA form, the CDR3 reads TGTGCCAGCAGCTCGAGCCTTGGACAGACCTACGAGCAGTACTTC. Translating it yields CASSSSLGQTYEQYF.

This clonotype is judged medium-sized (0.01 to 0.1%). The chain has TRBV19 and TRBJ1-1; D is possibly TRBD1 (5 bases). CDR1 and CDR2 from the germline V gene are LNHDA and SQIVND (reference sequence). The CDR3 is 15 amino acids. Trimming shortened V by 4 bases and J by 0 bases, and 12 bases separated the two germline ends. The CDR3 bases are TGTGCCAGTAGTACCATACCGGACATGAACACTGAAGCTTTCTTT. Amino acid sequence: CASSTIPDMNTEAFF. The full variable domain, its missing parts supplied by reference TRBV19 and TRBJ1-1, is DGGITQSPKYLFRKEGQNVTLSCEQNLNHDAMYWYRQDPGQGLRLIYYSQIVNDFQKGDIAEGYSVSREKKESFPLTVTSAQKNPTAFYLCASSTIPDMNTEAFFGQGTRLTVV.

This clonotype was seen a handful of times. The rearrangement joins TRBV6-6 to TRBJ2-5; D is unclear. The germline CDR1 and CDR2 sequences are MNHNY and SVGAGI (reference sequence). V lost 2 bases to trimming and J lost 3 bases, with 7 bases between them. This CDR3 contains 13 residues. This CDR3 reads CASSYKEEETQYF. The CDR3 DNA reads TGTGCCAGCAGTTACAAAGAGGAAGAGACCCAGTACTTC.

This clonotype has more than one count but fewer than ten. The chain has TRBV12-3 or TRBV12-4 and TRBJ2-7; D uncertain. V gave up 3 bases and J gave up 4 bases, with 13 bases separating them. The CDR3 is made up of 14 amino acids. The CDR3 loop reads CASSLVSSSYEQYF. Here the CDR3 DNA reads TGTGCCAGCAGTTTGGTCAGTTCCAGTTACGAGCAGTACTTC.

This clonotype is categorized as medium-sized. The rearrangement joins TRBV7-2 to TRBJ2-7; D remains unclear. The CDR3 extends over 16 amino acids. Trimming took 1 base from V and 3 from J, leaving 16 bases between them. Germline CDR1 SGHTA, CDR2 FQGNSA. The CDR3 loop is CASSLGGDPSLYEQYF. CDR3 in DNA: TGTGCCAGCAGCTTAGGAGGCGACCCCAGCCTCTACGAGCAGTACTTC.

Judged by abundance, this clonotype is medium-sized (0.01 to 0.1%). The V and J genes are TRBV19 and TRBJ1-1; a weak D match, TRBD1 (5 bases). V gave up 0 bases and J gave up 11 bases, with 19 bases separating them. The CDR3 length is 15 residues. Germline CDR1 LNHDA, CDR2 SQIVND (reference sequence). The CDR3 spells CASSIERTLEVEAFF. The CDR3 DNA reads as TGTGCCAGTAGTATAGAACGGACACTGGAGGTAGAGGCTTTCTTT.

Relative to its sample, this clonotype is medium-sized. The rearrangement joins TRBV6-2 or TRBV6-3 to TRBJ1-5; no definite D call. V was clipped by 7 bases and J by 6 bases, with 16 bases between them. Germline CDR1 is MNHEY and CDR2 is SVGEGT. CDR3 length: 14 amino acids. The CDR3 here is CASKPGPHSQPQHF. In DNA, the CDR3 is TGTGCCAGCAAGCCCGGGCCCCATAGTCAGCCCCAGCATTTT.

The CDR3: CASSSGRGYNEQFF. CDR3 nucleotide sequence: TGTGCCAGCAGTTCCGGCAGGGGGTACAATGAGCAGTTCTTC. The chain combines TRBV27 with TRBJ2-1; 7 bases agree with TRBD1. Germline loops: CDR1 MNHEY, CDR2 SMNVEV (reference sequence). The CDR3 is 14 residues long. The ends lost 4 bases at V and 4 bases at J; junction bases unmatched: 4.

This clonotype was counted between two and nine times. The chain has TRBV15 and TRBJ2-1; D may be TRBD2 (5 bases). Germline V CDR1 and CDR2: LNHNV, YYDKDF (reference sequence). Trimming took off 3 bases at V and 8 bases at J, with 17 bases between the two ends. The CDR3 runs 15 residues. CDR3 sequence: CATSSPGKASDEQFF. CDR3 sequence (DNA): TGTGCCACCAGCAGCCCCGGGAAAGCGTCCGATGAGCAGTTCTTC. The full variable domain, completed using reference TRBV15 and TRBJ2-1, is DAMVIQNPRYQVTQFGKPVTLSCSQTLNHNVMYWYQQKSSQAPKLLFHYYDKDFNNEADTPDNFQSRRPNTSFCFLDIRSPGLGDTAMYLCATSSPGKASDEQFFGPGTRLTVL.